This T cell receptor beta chain is from a study of blood T cell repertoires in COVID-19. Study details: Italy, Spain and the United States were the sources of the convalescent and acute COVID-19 samples.

Germline V lookup: CDR1 MNHEY, CDR2 SVGAGI. The CDR3 is made up of 13 amino acids. Germline trimming cut 7 bases from V and 13 bases from J; bases unmatched to any gene: 13. The authors' processing: Researchers report that nucleated cell counts were estimated from reference gene primer amplification. Here immunoSEQ multiplex PCR was the method, and the copy in TCRdb shows in-frame clones only, minus some. The V and J calls and the clone size are those of that table, but D and trimming were determined from the DNA. This table holds approximately 220,000 clones, roughly 86% found once. The sequence derives from a man aged 60-69 years with acute or convalescent COVID-19. Sequenced material: peripheral blood. The rearrangement joins TRBV6-5 to TRBJ1-3; 7 bases fit TRBD1. The CDR3 DNA reads as TGTGCCAGCACTCAAATCGGGGCAGGGGGAATATATTTT. As protein: CASTQIGAGGIYF.